A few counts support the clone carrying this T cell receptor (beta chain). The antigen remains unidentified. TCRdb called the 5' RACE reads again in MiXCR, with one record for every CDR3 protein. Among roughly 720,000 distinct CDR3 sequences listed, about 18% were seen once. This sample is drawn from a study of identical twins. Study-wide results and limits: Abundant cord blood beta clonotypes carried fewer insertions; memory repertoires showed none. For zero-insertion analyses, partial confounding could come from invariant MAIT and iNKT cells.

The germline CDR1 and CDR2 sequences are DFQATT and SNEGSKA (reference sequence). V was clipped by 5 bases and J by 5 bases; unmatched bases: 4. This CDR3 is built from 13 residues. The same data also contributed to another study, on T cells expressing NK-cell markers. That study adds: Alpha-beta TCR T cells were the sole sorting target in several experiments, owing to an anti-gamma-delta TCR antibody. The CD3+CD56-NKG2C+ fraction was also led by these clonotypes in a few donors.

The chain carries TRBV20-1 and TRBJ2-1; TRBD2 aligns across 9 bases. The sequencing input was PBMCs. The TCR originated in a woman between 18 and 30 years old in good health. CDR3 DNA sequence: TGCAGTGCTTCTAGCGGGAATGACAATGAGCAGTTCTTC. Translating gives CSASSGNDNEQFF.